This passage covers 18 T cell receptor beta chains from one sample sequenced in a study of CD4 T cells in relation to SARS-CoV-2 and coronaviruses. The unexposed donors gave CD4+ T cells in about 2010-2018, prior to COVID-19. After roughly ten days of culture, CD4+ T cells were isolated. The antigens these receptors bind are not known. The table came from immunoSEQ multiplex PCR; TCRdb's copy has only in-frame clones and leaves some out. The sample includes 15,000 to 20,000 clones, around 82% seen only once; the top ten take about 14%. The source material was CD4+ T cells from PBMCs, cultured in vitro. The source of these receptors is a human donor in good health.

CDR3 coding DNA: TGCGCCAGCAGCCAATTGGGACTAGCGGGAGTCAGTGAGACCCAGTACTTC. Protein sequence: CASSQLGLAGVSETQYF. This chain connects TRBV4-1 to TRBJ2-5; 14 nucleotides agree with TRBD2. The CDR3 totals 17 residues. J was trimmed by 5 bases and V by 2 bases; bases with no gene match: 7. Germline assignment: CDR1 MGHRA and CDR2 YSYEKL.

V is TRBV4-1 and J is TRBJ1-5; D uncertain. CDR3 length: 15 residues. The germline V and J ends were trimmed by 4 bases and 4 bases, with 14 bases remaining between them. The V gene's germline CDR1 is MGHRA and CDR2 YSYEKL. The CDR3 spells CASSPSAENNQPQHF. In nucleotides, the CDR3 is TGCGCCAGCAGCCCATCCGCGGAGAATAATCAGCCCCAGCATTTT.

This chain links TRBV11-2 with TRBJ2-1; D remains unclear. Trimming stripped 1 base from V and 5 bases from J, with 6 bases between. CDR3 size: 13 residues. Germline values: CDR1 SGHAT, CDR2 FQNNGV. The CDR3 loop reads CASSLGPNNEQFF. The CDR3 region has the DNA TGTGCCAGCAGCTTAGGACCAAACAATGAGCAGTTCTTC.

The chain recombines TRBV2 with TRBJ1-2; D is ambiguous. Germline CDR1 reads SNHLY; CDR2 reads FYNNEI. This CDR3 spans 14 amino acids. The V and J ends lost 7 bases and 4 bases respectively, with 16 bases between them. The CDR3 coding sequence is TGTGCCAGCATGGGAGGACCGGCGGGCTATGGCTACACCTTC. Its translation is CASMGGPAGYGYTF.

The genes are TRBV1 and TRBJ2-5. TRBV1 is flagged as a pseudogene. The CDR3 runs to 13 residues. CDR3 sequence (DNA): TGCACCAGCAGCCAAGATCGGAATGAGACCCAGTACTTC. This encodes CTSSQDRNETQYF.

The V and J genes are TRBV5-1 and TRBJ2-2, with TRBD1 matching 10 bases. In germline, CDR1 is SGHRS, CDR2 YFSETQ. Unmatched junction bases numbered 8, after V lost 2 bases and J lost 4 bases. This CDR3 has 17 residues. The CDR3 DNA follows: TGCGCCAGCAGCTTCGGGGGACAGGGGACGATCACCGGGGAGCTGTTTTTT. Its translation is CASSFGGQGTITGELFF.

This rearrangement joins TRBV6-1 to TRBJ1-1; D perhaps matches TRBD1 (5 bases). Germline V CDR1 and CDR2: MNHNS, SASEGT. This CDR3 is built from 13 residues. Trimming pared 3 bases from V and 1 base from J, leaving 6 bases between. This CDR3 reads CASSDRENTEAFF. DNA of the CDR3: TGTGCCAGCAGTGACAGGGAGAACACTGAAGCTTTCTTT.

V and J are TRBV24-1 and TRBJ2-7, with 9 bases aligning to TRBD1. V lost 3 bases, J lost 2 bases, and 10 bases stayed unmatched. Germline CDR1 KGHDR, CDR2 SFDVKD. The CDR3 contains 17 residues. CDR3 DNA sequence: TGTGCCACCAGTGATGGACGCGACAGGGGGGACGCCTACGAGCAGTACTTC. Its translation is CATSDGRDRGDAYEQYF.

The chain carries TRBV7-9 and TRBJ2-2, with 7 bases aligning to TRBD2. CDR1 and CDR2 from the germline V gene are SEHNR and FQNEAQ (reference sequence). This CDR3 comprises 18 residues. J gave up 6 bases and V 5 bases, and 18 bases lay outside the gene matches. The CDR3 DNA reads TGTGCCAGCAGCCCGATGTTTGGGAGCGGGATGTATGCCGGGGAGCTGTTTTTT. This encodes CASSPMFGSGMYAGELFF.

The chain couples TRBV14 to TRBJ2-7; 10 bases are shared with TRBD1. Germline CDR1 and CDR2: SGHDN and FVKESK. J was trimmed by 5 bases and V by 3 bases; bases with no gene match: 7. The CDR3 spans 15 residues. The CDR3 is CASSHLGDRGHEQYF. The CDR3 coding sequence is TGTGCCAGCAGCCACCTGGGGGACAGGGGTCACGAGCAGTACTTC. Full variable domain (missing parts from reference TRBV14 and TRBJ2-7): EAGVTQFPSHSVIEKGQTVTLRCDPISGHDNLYWYRRVMGKEIKFLLHFVKESKQDESGMPNNRFLAERTGGTYSTLKVQPAELEDSGVYFCASSHLGDRGHEQYFGPGTRLTVT.

The chain employs TRBV12-5 and TRBJ1-1, with D tentatively TRBD1 (6 bases). V dropped 8 bases and J dropped 1 base, with 11 bases sitting between them. The CDR3 totals 13 residues. Germline V gene sequence: CDR1 LGHNT, CDR2 FRNRAP. The CDR3 region is CASNTGANTEAFF. The CDR3, as DNA: TGTGCTAGTAACACGGGGGCGAACACTGAAGCTTTCTTT.

V and J are TRBV7-8 and TRBJ2-7; 8 bases match TRBD1. V was pared by 4 bases and J by 1 base, with 6 bases of the junction left unmatched. This CDR3 has 15 residues. The germline CDR1 and CDR2 sequences are SGHVS and FQNEAQ. The CDR3 DNA sequence: TGTGCCAGCAGCTCAGGACAGGGTAGGTCCTACGAGCAGTACTTC. The encoded protein is CASSSGQGRSYEQYF.

The chain is built from TRBV5-4 and TRBJ1-6, with 7 bases lining up with TRBD1. CDR1 SGHNT and CDR2 YYREEE come from the germline V gene (reference sequence). The CDR3 contains 15 residues. J lost 10 bases, V lost 4 bases, and 11 bases had no gene match. CDR3 nucleotides: TGTGCCAGCAGCAAACAGGGGTTAGGTGAATCACCCCTCCACTTT. Its protein is CASSKQGLGESPLHF.

The chain employs TRBV9 and TRBJ2-3, with 12 bases aligning to TRBD1. This CDR3 comprises 16 residues. V lost 4 bases and J lost 5; bases outside the gene matches: 8. Germline V CDR1 and CDR2: SGDLS, YYNGEE. The CDR3 DNA is TGTGCCAGCAGCCCACGGGGACAGGGGGCCGGAGATACGCAGTATTTT. This codes for CASSPRGQGAGDTQYF. Drawing the rest from reference TRBV9 and TRBJ2-3, the complete variable domain is DSGVTQTPKHLITATGQRVTLRCSPRSGDLSVYWYQQSLDQGLQFLIQYYNGEERAKGNILERFSAQQFPDLHSELNLSSLELGDSALYFCASSPRGQGAGDTQYFGPGTRLTVL.

This clone was seen a single time. The chain links TRBV3-1 (or the pseudogene TRBV3-2) to TRBJ2-1; D gene ambiguous. The V gene lost 4 bases and the J gene lost 9 bases, with 7 bases spanning the gap. Germline V gene lookup returns CDR1 LGHDT and CDR2 YNNKEL (reference sequence). There are 11 residues in the CDR3. The CDR3: CASSLRSEQFF. CDR3 bases: TGTGCCAGCAGCCTTCGGAGTGAGCAGTTCTTC.

V and J are TRBV30 and TRBJ2-7; D unclear. This CDR3 is built from 14 residues. V lost 0 bases to trimming and J lost 0 bases, with 9 bases between them. Per germline, CDR1 GTSNPN and CDR2 SVGIG (reference sequence). The CDR3 is CAWSVSPSSYEQYF. In nucleotides, the CDR3 is TGTGCCTGGAGTGTGTCGCCGAGCTCCTACGAGCAGTACTTC.

The genes are TRBV12-5 and TRBJ2-7, with 9 bases fitting TRBD1. Germline CDR1 reads LGHNT; CDR2 reads FRNRAP. V trimming: 3 bases; J trimming: 4 bases; junction bases outside the gene matches: 4. The length of the CDR3 is 14 residues. CDR3 coding DNA: TGTGCTAGTGGTTTTGGACAGGGGACTTACGAGCAGTACTTC. This encodes CASGFGQGTYEQYF. Drawing the rest from reference TRBV12-5 and TRBJ2-7, the complete variable domain is DARVTQTPRHKVTEMGQEVTMRCQPILGHNTVFWYRQTMMQGLELLAYFRNRAPLDDSGMPKDRFSAEMPDATLATLKIQPSEPRDSAVYFCASGFGQGTYEQYFGPGTRLTVT.

This rearrangement joins TRBV19 to TRBJ1-5, with 11 bases identical to TRBD1. Per germline, CDR1 LNHDA and CDR2 SQIVND (reference sequence). The CDR3 length is 16 residues. Trimming removed 5 bases from V and 3 bases from J; junction bases left unmatched: 6. This CDR3 reads CASSGRTGGFNQPQHF. CDR3 DNA: TGTGCCAGTAGTGGGAGGACAGGGGGCTTCAATCAGCCCCAGCATTTT.